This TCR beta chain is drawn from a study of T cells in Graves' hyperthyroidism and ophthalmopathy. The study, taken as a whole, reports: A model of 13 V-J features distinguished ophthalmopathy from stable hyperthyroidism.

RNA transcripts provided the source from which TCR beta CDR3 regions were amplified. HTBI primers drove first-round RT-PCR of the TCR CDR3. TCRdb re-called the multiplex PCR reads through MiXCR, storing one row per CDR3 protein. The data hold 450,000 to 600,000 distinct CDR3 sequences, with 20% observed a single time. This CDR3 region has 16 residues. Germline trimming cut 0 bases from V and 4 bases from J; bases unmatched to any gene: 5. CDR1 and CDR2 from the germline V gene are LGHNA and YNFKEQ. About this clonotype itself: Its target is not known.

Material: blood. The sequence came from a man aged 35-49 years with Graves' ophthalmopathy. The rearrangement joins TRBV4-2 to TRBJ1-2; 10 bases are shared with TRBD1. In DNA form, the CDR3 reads TGTGCCAGCAGCCAAGATGGGACAGGGGTAACCTATGGCTACACCTTC. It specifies CASSQDGTGVTYGYTF.